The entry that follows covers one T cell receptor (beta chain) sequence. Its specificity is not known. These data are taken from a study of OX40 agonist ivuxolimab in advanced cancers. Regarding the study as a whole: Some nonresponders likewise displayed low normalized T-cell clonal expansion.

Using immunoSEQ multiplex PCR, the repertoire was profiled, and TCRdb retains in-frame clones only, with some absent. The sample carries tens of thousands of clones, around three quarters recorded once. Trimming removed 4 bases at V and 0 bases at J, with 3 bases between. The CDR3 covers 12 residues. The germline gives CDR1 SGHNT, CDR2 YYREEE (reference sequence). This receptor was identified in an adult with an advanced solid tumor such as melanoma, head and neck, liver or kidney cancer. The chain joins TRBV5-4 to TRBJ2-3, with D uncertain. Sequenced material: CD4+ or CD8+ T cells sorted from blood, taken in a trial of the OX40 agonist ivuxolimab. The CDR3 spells CASSLSTDTQYF. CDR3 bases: TGTGCCAGCAGCCTTAGCACAGATACGCAGTATTTT.